The rows below give T cell receptor beta chains drawn from one sample of a study of PD-L1 blockade in urothelial cancer. Sequencing was performed with immunoSEQ multiplex PCR; in TCRdb, only in-frame clones are kept and a portion is missing. The sample includes approximately 51,000 clones, around 84% of them seen just once. Sequencing used PBMCs, obtained around atezolizumab (anti-PD-L1) treatment. These receptor sequences come from a man between 60 and 70 years old with urothelial cancer. Both conserved end residues are part of each CDR3. The order of the fields is CDR3 protein, CDR3 DNA, clone size, D gene, V gene, J gene. D genes are given only for firm matches. Some rows mark clone size as missing; the rest say once, few, many or name a class of expanded clone.

CASSGGPYEQYF	TGTGCCAGTAGCGGGGGTCCCTACGAGCAGTACTTC	-	-	TRBV19	TRBJ2-7
CASSEARGMQNSPLHF	TGTGCCAGCAGTGAAGCGCGAGGGATGCAAAATTCACCCCTCCACTTT	-	-	TRBV2	TRBJ1-6
CASRRTGLPEQYF	TGTGCCAGCAGAAGGACAGGACTCCCAGAGCAGTACTTC	-	TRBD1	TRBV27	TRBJ2-7
CASSSHRLVNPDTQYF	TGTGCCAGCAGTTCTCACCGTTTAGTAAACCCAGATACGCAGTATTTT	once	-	TRBV27	TRBJ2-3
CASTSGKSNYGYTF	TGTGCCAGCACGAGCGGGAAGAGTAACTATGGCTACACCTTC	few	-	TRBV5-6	TRBJ1-2
CAWSVSLAGDTQYF	TGTGCCTGGAGTGTCAGTCTAGCGGGAGATACGCAGTATTTT	-	TRBD2	TRBV30	TRBJ2-3
CASSYRDSTYGYTF	TGCGCCAGCAGCTACCGGGACAGTACTTATGGCTACACCTTC	-	TRBD1	TRBV5-1	TRBJ1-2
CASSLVSSGRGPYEQYF	TGTGCCAGCAGCTTAGTATCTAGCGGGAGAGGGCCCTACGAGCAGTACTTC	-	TRBD2	TRBV7-2	TRBJ2-7
CASSIAQAYTF	TGTGCCAGTAGTATTGCACAGGCCTACACCTTC	once	-	TRBV19	TRBJ1-2
CAGGLAGSSEQYF	TGTGCGGGTGGGCTAGCGGGATCAAGCGAGCAGTACTTC	-	TRBD2	TRBV6-6	TRBJ2-7
CASSLFTQGILYNEQFF	TGTGCCAGCAGCTTGTTTACACAGGGCATCCTTTACAATGAGCAGTTCTTC	-	-	TRBV5-8	TRBJ2-1
CASSPRGQGNTEAFF	TGTGCCAGCAGCCCGAGGGGACAGGGGAACACTGAAGCTTTCTTT	few	TRBD1	TRBV5-6	TRBJ1-1
CASSVRPGTDTQYF	TGTGCCAGCAGCGTACGGCCGGGAACAGATACGCAGTATTTT	once	-	TRBV9	TRBJ2-3
CASSRERVGQNEQFF	TGTGCCAGCAGCAGGGAGAGGGTAGGGCAGAATGAGCAGTTCTTC	-	-	TRBV9	TRBJ2-1
CSGQGVNEKLFF	TGCAGCGGACAGGGGGTTAATGAAAAACTGTTTTTT	-	TRBD1	TRBV29-1	TRBJ1-4
CASSSMRMSDTDTQYF	TGTGCCAGCAGCTCGATGCGGATGTCTGACACAGATACGCAGTATTTT	-	-	TRBV14	TRBJ2-3
CANSLGTVIGSPLHF	TGCGCCAACAGCTTGGGTACCGTTATCGGTTCACCCCTCCACTTT	-	-	TRBV5-1	TRBJ1-6
CASSIIGTATPYGYTF	TGTGCCAGTAGTATTATTGGGACAGCTACACCCTATGGCTACACCTTC	-	TRBD1	TRBV19	TRBJ1-2
CASSFRTGTGYTF	TGCGCCAGCAGCTTCCGGACAGGGACCGGCTACACCTTC	-	TRBD1	TRBV5-1	TRBJ1-2
CASSPLTGGTGELFF	TGTGCCAGCAGCCCGTTGACAGGGGGCACCGGGGAGCTGTTTTTT	-	TRBD1	TRBV6-4	TRBJ2-2
CASSVGSGGLETQYF	TGTGCCAGCAGCGTAGGTAGCGGGGGGCTGGAGACCCAGTACTTC	-	TRBD2	TRBV9	TRBJ2-5
CATSKVSGRSFSYTGELFF	TGTGCCACCAGCAAAGTTAGCGGGAGGTCGTTTTCGTACACCGGGGAGCTGTTTTTT	-	TRBD2	TRBV15	TRBJ2-2
CASAGTTGFYEQFF	TGTGCCAGCGCCGGGACTACCGGATTCTATGAGCAGTTCTTC	-	TRBD2	TRBV27	TRBJ2-1
CASSQWAAYEQYF	TGTGCCAGCAGCCAATGGGCTGCCTACGAGCAGTACTTC	-	-	TRBV4-2	TRBJ2-7
CASSVDPHTDTQYF	TGTGCCAGCAGCGTAGATCCCCACACAGATACGCAGTATTTT	-	-	TRBV9	TRBJ2-3
CASSIRQLGEQFF	TGTGCCAGTAGTATACGGCAACTCGGGGAGCAGTTCTTC	once	-	TRBV19	TRBJ2-1
CSVEVLGVLYNEQFF	TGCAGCGTTGAGGTTCTGGGAGTTCTTTACAATGAGCAGTTCTTC	-	-	TRBV29-1	TRBJ2-1
CASSLGWDSPPDTQYF	TGCGCCAGCAGCTTGGGCTGGGACAGCCCGCCAGATACGCAGTATTTT	-	TRBD1	TRBV5-1	TRBJ2-3
CASSPGQWGNTIYF	TGTGCCAGCAGCCCCGGACAGTGGGGAAACACCATATATTTT	-	-	TRBV27	TRBJ1-3
CAWSKVGGTGGEQYF	TGTGCCTGGAGTAAGGTGGGAGGAACAGGGGGCGAGCAGTACTTC	-	TRBD1	TRBV30	TRBJ2-7
CASSPTGFRLVGYTF	TGTGCCAGCAGCCCGACAGGGTTTAGGCTAGTCGGCTACACCTTC	-	TRBD1	TRBV7-9	TRBJ1-2
CASNVGDSAYEQYF	TGTGCCAGCAACGTAGGGGACAGTGCCTACGAGCAGTACTTC	-	TRBD1	TRBV9	TRBJ2-7
CASSFIELAVYNEQFF	TGTGCCAGCAGCTTCATCGAGCTAGCGGTATACAATGAGCAGTTCTTC	-	TRBD2	TRBV5-5	TRBJ2-1
CASGLGAPIYEQYF	TGTGCTAGTGGTTTGGGGGCACCCATTTACGAGCAGTACTTC	-	-	TRBV12-5	TRBJ2-7
CASSLYGQYYGYTF	TGTGCCAGCAGCCTCTATGGACAGTACTATGGCTACACCTTC	-	-	TRBV7-2	TRBJ1-2
CASSFPGGKEQYF	TGTGCCAGCAGTTTTCCGGGGGGAAAAGAGCAGTACTTC	once	TRBD2	TRBV27	TRBJ2-7
CASSQTGGTGDTQYF	TGCGCCAGCAGCCAGACAGGAGGTACGGGAGATACGCAGTATTTT	-	-	TRBV5-1	TRBJ2-3
CASSQDGTSGGPHNEQFF	TGCGCCAGCAGCCAAGATGGGACTAGCGGGGGGCCACACAATGAGCAGTTCTTC	-	TRBD2	TRBV4-3	TRBJ2-1
CATQGSYNSPLHF	TGTGCCACCCAGGGCTCCTATAATTCACCCCTCCACTTT	-	-	TRBV6-6	TRBJ1-6
CASRDSNYGYTF	TGTGCCAGCAGAGACTCTAACTATGGCTACACCTTC	-	-	TRBV28	TRBJ1-2
CAIRDRVAIGDTGELFF	TGTGCCATCCGGGACAGGGTCGCGATTGGGGACACCGGGGAGCTGTTTTTT	-	TRBD1	TRBV10-3	TRBJ2-2
CASSLDSGSSSYEQYF	TGCGCCAGCAGCTTGGATAGCGGGAGTTCCTCCTACGAGCAGTACTTC	-	TRBD2	TRBV5-1	TRBJ2-7
CASSFKASGTSYEQYF	TGTGCCAGCAGTTTTAAGGCTAGCGGGACCTCCTACGAGCAGTACTTC	once	TRBD2	TRBV28	TRBJ2-7
CASSWETSGPYEQYF	TGTGCCAGCAGCTGGGAGACTAGCGGGCCCTACGAGCAGTACTTC	-	TRBD2	TRBV5-8	TRBJ2-7
CASSLTGVTNSPLHF	TGTGCCAGCAGCTTAACAGGGGTTACTAATTCACCCCTCCACTTT	-	TRBD1	TRBV5-5	TRBJ1-6
CASSLGTSGISYNEQFF	TGTGCCAGCAGTCTCGGGACTAGCGGAATCTCCTACAATGAGCAGTTCTTC	-	TRBD2	TRBV27	TRBJ2-1
CASSLRTENYGYTF	TGTGCCAGTAGTCTTCGGACAGAAAACTATGGCTACACCTTC	once	-	TRBV19	TRBJ1-2
CASSALTGFAGELFF	TGTGCCAGCAGCGCCCTGACAGGGTTTGCCGGGGAGCTGTTTTTT	few	TRBD1	TRBV2	TRBJ2-2
CASSLTGVGETQYF	TGTGCCAGCAGTTTGACAGGGGTCGGGGAGACCCAGTACTTC	once	TRBD1	TRBV27	TRBJ2-5
CASSGGTGPITDTQYF	TGCGCCAGCAGCGGGGGGACAGGGCCGATCACAGATACGCAGTATTTT	once	TRBD1	TRBV5-1	TRBJ2-3
CAISDQGGENYGYTF	TGTGCCATCAGTGATCAGGGCGGAGAGAACTATGGCTACACCTTC	-	-	TRBV10-3	TRBJ1-2
CASSRRQGAGNTIYF	TGTGCCAGCAGCCGAAGACAGGGTGCTGGAAACACCATATATTTT	-	TRBD1	TRBV5-6	TRBJ1-3
CSATGGRRVGELFF	TGCAGCGCCACGGGCGGGAGGCGGGTCGGGGAGCTGTTTTTT	-	TRBD2	TRBV29-1	TRBJ2-2
CASSLSRGTGGSYGYTF	TGTGCCAGCAGCTTAAGCAGAGGGACAGGGGGATCCTATGGCTACACCTTC	once	TRBD1	TRBV7-2	TRBJ1-2
CASSPRTTPYGYTF	TGTGCCAGCAGTCCAAGGACAACCCCGTATGGCTACACCTTC	-	-	TRBV27	TRBJ1-2
CASTRDRSSYEQYF	TGTGCCAGCACCCGGGACAGGAGCTCCTACGAGCAGTACTTC	few	TRBD1	TRBV2	TRBJ2-7
CASSRGTGFSEQYF	TGTGCCAGTAGTAGGGGGACAGGGTTTAGCGAGCAGTACTTC	-	TRBD1	TRBV19	TRBJ2-7
CASSREGSWYEQYF	TGCGCCAGCAGCCGGGAGGGGAGTTGGTACGAGCAGTACTTC	-	TRBD2	TRBV4-1	TRBJ2-7
CASSPGVHSAFF	TGTGCCAGCAGCCCAGGGGTTCATTCGGCTTTCTTT	-	-	TRBV14	TRBJ1-1
CASSLWQGNTGELFF	TGCGCCAGCAGCTTGTGGCAGGGAAACACCGGGGAGCTGTTTTTT	-	-	TRBV5-1	TRBJ2-2